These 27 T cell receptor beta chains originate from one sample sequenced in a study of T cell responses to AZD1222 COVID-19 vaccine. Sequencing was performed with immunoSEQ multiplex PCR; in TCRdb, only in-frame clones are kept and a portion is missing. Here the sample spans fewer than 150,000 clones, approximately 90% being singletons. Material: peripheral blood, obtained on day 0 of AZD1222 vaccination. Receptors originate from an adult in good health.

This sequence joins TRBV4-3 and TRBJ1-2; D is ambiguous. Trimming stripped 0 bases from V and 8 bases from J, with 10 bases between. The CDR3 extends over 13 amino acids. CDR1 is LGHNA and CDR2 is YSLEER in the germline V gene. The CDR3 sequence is CASSQDKAGGYTF. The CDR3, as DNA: TGCGCCAGCAGCCAAGATAAGGCTGGGGGCTACACCTTC.

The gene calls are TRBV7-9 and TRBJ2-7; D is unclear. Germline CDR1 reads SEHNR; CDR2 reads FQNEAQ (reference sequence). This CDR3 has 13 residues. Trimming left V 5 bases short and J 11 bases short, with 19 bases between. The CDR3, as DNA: TGTGCCAGCAGCAAGGACGCAAAAGACCGGGAGTACTTC. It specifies CASSKDAKDREYF.

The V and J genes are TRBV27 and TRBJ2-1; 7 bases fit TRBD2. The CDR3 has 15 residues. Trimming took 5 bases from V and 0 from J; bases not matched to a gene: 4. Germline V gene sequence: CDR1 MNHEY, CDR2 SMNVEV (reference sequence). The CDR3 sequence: CASSLGGSSYNEQFF. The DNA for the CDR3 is TGTGCCAGCAGTCTCGGCGGGAGCTCCTACAATGAGCAGTTCTTC.

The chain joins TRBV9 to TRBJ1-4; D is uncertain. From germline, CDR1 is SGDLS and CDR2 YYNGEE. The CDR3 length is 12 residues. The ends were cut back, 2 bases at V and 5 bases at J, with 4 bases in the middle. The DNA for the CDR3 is TGTGCCAGCAGCGTCGACAATGAAAAACTGTTTTTT. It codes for CASSVDNEKLFF.

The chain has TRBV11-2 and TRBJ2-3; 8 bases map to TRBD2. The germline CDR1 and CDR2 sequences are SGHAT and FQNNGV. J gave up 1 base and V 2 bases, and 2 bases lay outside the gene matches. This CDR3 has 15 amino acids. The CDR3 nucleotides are TGTGCCAGCAGCTTAAGAGCGGGAGGCACAGATACGCAGTATTTT. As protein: CASSLRAGGTDTQYF. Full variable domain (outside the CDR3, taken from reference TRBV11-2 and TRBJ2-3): EAGVAQSPRYKIIEKRQSVAFWCNPISGHATLYWYQQILGQGPKLLIQFQNNGVVDDSQLPKDRFSAERLKGVDSTLKIQPAKLEDSAVYLCASSLRAGGTDTQYFGPGTRLTVL.

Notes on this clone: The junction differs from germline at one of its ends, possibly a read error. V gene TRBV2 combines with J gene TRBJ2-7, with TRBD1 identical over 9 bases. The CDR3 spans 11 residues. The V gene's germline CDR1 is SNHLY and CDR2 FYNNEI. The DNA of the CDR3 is TGTGCCAGCAGTGTAGGGACAGGGTTAAGGTTC. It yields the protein CASSVGTGLRF.

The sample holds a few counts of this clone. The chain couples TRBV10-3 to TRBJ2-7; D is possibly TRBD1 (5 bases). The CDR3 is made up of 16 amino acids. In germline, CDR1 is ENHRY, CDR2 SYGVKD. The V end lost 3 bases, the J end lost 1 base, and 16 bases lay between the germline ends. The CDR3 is CAISDPRQGLSYEQYF. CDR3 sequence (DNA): TGTGCCATCAGTGACCCGCGGCAGGGCCTTTCCTACGAGCAGTACTTC.

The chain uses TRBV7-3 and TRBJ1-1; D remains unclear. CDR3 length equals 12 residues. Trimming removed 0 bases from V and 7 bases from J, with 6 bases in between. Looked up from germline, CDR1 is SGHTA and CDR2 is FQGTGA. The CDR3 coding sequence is TGTGCCAGCAGCTTAACGGGAGGTGAAGCTTTCTTT. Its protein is CASSLTGGEAFF.

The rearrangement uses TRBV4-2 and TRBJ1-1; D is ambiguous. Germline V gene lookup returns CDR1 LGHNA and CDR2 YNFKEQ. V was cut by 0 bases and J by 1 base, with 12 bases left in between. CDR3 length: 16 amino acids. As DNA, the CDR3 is TGTGCCAGCAGCCAAGATAGAGGACGAGAGAACACTGAAGCTTTCTTT. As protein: CASSQDRGRENTEAFF.

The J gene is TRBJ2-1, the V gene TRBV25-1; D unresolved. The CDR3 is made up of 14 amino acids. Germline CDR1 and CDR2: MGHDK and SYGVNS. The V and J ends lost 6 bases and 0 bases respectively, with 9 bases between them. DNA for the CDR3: TGTGCCAGCAGGTCCCGGAGCTCCTACAATGAGCAGTTCTTC. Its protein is CASRSRSSYNEQFF.

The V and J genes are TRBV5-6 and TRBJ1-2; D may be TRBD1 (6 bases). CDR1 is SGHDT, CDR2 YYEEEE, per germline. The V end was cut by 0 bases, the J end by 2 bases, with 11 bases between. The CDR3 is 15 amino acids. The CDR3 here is CASSLGLTGNYGYTF. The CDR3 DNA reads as TGTGCCAGCAGCTTGGGACTGACAGGCAACTATGGCTACACCTTC.

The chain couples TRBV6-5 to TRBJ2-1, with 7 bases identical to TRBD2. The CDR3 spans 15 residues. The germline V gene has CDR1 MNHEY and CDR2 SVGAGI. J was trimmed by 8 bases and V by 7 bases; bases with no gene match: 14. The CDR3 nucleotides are TGTGCCAGCACCACGATAGCGGGCCCTCTTTATGAGCAGTTCTTC. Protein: CASTTIAGPLYEQFF.

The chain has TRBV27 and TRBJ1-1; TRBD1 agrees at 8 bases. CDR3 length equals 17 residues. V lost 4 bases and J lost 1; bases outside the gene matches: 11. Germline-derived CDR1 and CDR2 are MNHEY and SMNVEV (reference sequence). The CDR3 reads CASSYGQGRFKNTEAFF. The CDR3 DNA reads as TGTGCCAGCAGTTATGGACAGGGAAGATTCAAGAACACTGAAGCTTTCTTT.

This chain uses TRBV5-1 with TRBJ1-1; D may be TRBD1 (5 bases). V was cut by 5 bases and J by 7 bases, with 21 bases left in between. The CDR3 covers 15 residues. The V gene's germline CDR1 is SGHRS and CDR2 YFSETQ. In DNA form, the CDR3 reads TGCGCCAGCAGACCTGGCGGTGCCGGGGGAGGTGAAGCTTTCTTT. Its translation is CASRPGGAGGGEAFF.

In DNA, the CDR3 is TGTGCCAGCAGTGCCACAGGGGGAAGAAATGAGCAGTTCTTC. Translating gives CASSATGGRNEQFF. The chain links TRBV2 to TRBJ2-1, with TRBD1 matching 8 bases. CDR3 length: 14 residues. The germline V gene encodes CDR1 SNHLY and CDR2 FYNNEI. The trim removed 4 bases at V and 7 bases at J, leaving 6 bases unmatched. The full variable domain, completed using reference TRBV2 and TRBJ2-1, is EPEVTQTPSHQVTQMGQEVILRCVPISNHLYFYWYRQILGQKVEFLVSFYNNEISEKSEIFDDQFSVERPDGSNFTLKIRSTKLEDSAMYFCASSATGGRNEQFFGPGTRLTVL.

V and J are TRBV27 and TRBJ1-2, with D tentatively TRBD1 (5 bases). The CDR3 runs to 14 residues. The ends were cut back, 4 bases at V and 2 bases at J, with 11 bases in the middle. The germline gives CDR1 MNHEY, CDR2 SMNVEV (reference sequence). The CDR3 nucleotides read TGTGCCAGCAGTTCGGGGACGGGGAACTATGGCTACACCTTC. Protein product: CASSSGTGNYGYTF.

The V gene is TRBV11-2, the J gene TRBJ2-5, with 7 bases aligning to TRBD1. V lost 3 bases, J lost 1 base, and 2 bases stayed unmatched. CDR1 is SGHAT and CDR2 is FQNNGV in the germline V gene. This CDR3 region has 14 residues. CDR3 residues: CASSFRTGQETQYF. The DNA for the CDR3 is TGTGCCAGCAGCTTCCGGACAGGCCAAGAGACCCAGTACTTC.

As DNA, the CDR3 is TGTGCCATCAGAGGGGCGCGAGGATCGAACACTGAAGCTTTCTTT. This translates into CAIRGARGSNTEAFF. V and J are TRBV10-3 and TRBJ1-1; D might be TRBD1 (5 bases). This CDR3 is built from 15 residues. CDR1 is ENHRY, CDR2 SYGVKD, per germline. V was clipped by 6 bases and J by 1 base, with 15 bases between them.

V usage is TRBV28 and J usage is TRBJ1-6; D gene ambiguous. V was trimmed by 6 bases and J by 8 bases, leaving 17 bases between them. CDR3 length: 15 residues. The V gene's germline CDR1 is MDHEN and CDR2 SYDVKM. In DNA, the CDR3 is TGTGCCAGCAGCACACCCACGGACCCGTATTCACCCCTCCACTTT. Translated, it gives CASSTPTDPYSPLHF.

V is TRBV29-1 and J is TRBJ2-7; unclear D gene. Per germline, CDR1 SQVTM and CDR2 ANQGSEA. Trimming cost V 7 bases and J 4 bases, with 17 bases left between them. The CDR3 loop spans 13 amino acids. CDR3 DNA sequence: TGCAGCGCTGCCCCTGTGAACGTATACGAGCAGTACTTC. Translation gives CSAAPVNVYEQYF.

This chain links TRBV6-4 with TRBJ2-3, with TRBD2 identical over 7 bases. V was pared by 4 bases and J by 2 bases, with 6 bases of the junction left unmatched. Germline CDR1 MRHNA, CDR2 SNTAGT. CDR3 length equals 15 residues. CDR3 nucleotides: TGTGCCAGCAGTGTACTAGCGTCGTTCACAGATACGCAGTATTTT. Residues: CASSVLASFTDTQYF.

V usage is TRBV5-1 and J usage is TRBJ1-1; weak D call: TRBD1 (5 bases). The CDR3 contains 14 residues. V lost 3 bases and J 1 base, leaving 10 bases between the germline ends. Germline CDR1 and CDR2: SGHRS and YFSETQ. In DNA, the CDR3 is TGCGCCAGCAGCTGGGGCGGGGAGAACACTGAAGCTTTCTTT. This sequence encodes CASSWGGENTEAFF.

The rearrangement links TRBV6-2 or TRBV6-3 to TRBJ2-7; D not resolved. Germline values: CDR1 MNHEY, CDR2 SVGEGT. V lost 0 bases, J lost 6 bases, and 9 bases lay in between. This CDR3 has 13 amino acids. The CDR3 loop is CASSYSTATEQYF. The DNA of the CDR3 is TGTGCCAGCAGTTACTCGACGGCTACCGAGCAGTACTTC.

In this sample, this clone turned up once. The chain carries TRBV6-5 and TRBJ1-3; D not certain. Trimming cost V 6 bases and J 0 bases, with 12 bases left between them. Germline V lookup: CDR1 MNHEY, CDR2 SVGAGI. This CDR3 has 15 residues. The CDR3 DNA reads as TGTGCCAGCAGCGCTCTAGGGAGCTCTGGAAACACCATATATTTT. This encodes CASSALGSSGNTIYF.

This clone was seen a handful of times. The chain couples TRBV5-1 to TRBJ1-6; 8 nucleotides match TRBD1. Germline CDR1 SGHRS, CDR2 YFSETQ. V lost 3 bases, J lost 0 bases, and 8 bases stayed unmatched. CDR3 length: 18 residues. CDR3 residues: CASSWETGASSYNSPLHF. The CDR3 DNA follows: TGCGCCAGCAGCTGGGAGACAGGGGCTAGCTCCTATAATTCACCCCTCCACTTT.

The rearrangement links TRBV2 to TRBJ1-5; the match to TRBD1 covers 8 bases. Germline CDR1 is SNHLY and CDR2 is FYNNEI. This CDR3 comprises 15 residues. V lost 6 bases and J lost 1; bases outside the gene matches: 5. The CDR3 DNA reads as TGTGCCAGCAGCCCAGGGGGCTTGAGCAATCAGCCCCAGCATTTT. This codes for CASSPGGLSNQPQHF.

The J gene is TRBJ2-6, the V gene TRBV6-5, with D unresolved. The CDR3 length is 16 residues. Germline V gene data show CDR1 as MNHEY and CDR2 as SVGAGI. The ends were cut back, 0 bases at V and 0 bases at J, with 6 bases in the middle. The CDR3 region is CASSYSGTSGANVLTF. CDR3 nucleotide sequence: TGTGCCAGCAGTTACTCCGGTACCTCTGGGGCCAACGTCCTGACTTTC.